The T cell receptor beta chain described here comes from a study of control samples from healthy donors and cancer patients. TCRdb's table, derived via immunoSEQ multiplex PCR, lists solely in-frame clones and lacks some. The sample contains about 110,000 clones, 70% to 85% of which appear only once. The CDR3 covers 15 residues. Per germline, CDR1 MNHNS and CDR2 SASEGT. After removal of 3 bases from V and 2 bases from J, the junction contained 5 bases not matched to a gene. The sample consisted of blood. This TCR derives from a man aged 18 to 35 in good health. V is TRBV6-1 and J is TRBJ2-7, with TRBD2 identical over 9 bases. The chain's CDR3 is CASSDGLARTYEQYF. Here the CDR3 DNA reads TGTGCCAGCAGTGATGGACTAGCGCGGACCTACGAGCAGTACTTC.